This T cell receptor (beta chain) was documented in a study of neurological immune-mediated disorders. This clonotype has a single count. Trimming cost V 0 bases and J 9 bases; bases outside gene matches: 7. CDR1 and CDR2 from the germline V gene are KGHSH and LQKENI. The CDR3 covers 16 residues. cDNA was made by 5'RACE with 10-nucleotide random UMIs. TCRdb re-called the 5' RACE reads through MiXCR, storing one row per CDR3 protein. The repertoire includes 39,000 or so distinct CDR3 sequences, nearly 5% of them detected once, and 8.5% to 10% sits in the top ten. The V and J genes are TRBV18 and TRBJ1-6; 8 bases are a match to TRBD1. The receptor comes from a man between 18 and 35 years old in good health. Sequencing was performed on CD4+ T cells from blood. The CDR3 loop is CASSPPVTGVASPLHF. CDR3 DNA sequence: TGTGCCAGCTCACCACCGGTGACAGGGGTGGCTTCACCCCTCCACTTT.